This record looks at one TCR beta chain sequence and its context. The data originate from a study of T cell responses to AZD1222 COVID-19 vaccine. J was trimmed by 8 bases and V by 4 bases; bases with no gene match: 3. Germline CDR1 and CDR2: MNHEY and SVGAGI. The CDR3 is 12 amino acids. Profiled with immunoSEQ multiplex PCR; TCRdb holds only in-frame clones, not every one. The sample lists 95,000 to 150,000 clones, 85% occurring once. This specimen consisted of peripheral blood, obtained 28 days after the second AZD1222 dose. The genes are TRBV6-5 and TRBJ1-2, with 8 positions matching TRBD1. The TCR originated in an adult who received the AZD1222 COVID-19 vaccine. CDR3 protein: CASSSTGVGYTF. The CDR3 DNA sequence: TGTGCCAGCAGTTCGACAGGGGTGGGCTACACCTTC.